Below are 30 T cell receptor beta chains sequenced from a single sample in a study of molecular identifiers for immune sequencing clone quantification. From the PCR reads, TCRdb called clonotypes with MiXCR, one entry per CDR3 protein. The sample consists of around 460,000 distinct CDR3 sequences, about 25% of them appearing once. The specimen sequenced was naive CD8+ T cells from blood, with Jurkat cell RNA spiked in. The subset here: FACS-sorted CD8+CD4-CCR7+CD45RA+ naive T cells. These receptors all come from a human donor in good health. Some libraries in this study had Jurkat cell RNA spiked in.

This chain joins TRBV5-4 and TRBJ2-5; 7 nucleotides agree with TRBD1. CDR3 length: 17 amino acids. V lost 4 bases, J lost 0 bases, and 12 bases stayed unmatched. CDR1 is SGHNT, CDR2 YYREEE, per germline (reference sequence). The CDR3 DNA follows: TGTGCCAGCAGCCCTCCCGGGACAGTTATTTACCAAGAGACCCAGTACTTC. It translates to CASSPPGTVIYQETQYF.

With regard to this clonotype: The CDR3 does not end in the conserved phenylalanine or tryptophan, so this is likely a read error. The V gene is TRBV12-3 or TRBV12-4, the J gene TRBJ1-3; TRBD1 matches at 10 bases. Germline trimming cut 6 bases from V and 2 bases from J; bases unmatched to any gene: 4. The CDR3 is 15 amino acids. CDR3 sequence: CASSQGTGAGNTIYL. The CDR3 nucleotides read TGTGCCAGCAGCCAAGGGACAGGGGCTGGAAACACCATATATTTA.

The V gene is TRBV6-5, the J gene TRBJ1-4, with 9 positions matching TRBD1. The CDR3 loop spans 17 amino acids. The V and J ends lost 6 bases and 7 bases, in that order; junction bases with no gene match: 15. Germline V gene lookup returns CDR1 MNHEY and CDR2 SVGAGI. The CDR3 is CASSTRDRVIGSEKLFF. The CDR3 DNA follows: TGTGCCAGCAGCACCCGGGACAGGGTTATTGGAAGTGAAAAACTGTTTTTT.

Regarding this clonotype: Just one base apart from a much larger clone, this may be a read error. The gene calls are TRBV7-2 and TRBJ1-1; 7 bases are shared with TRBD1. Germline values: CDR1 SGHTA, CDR2 FQGNSA. This CDR3 is 15 amino acids long. The CDR3 coding sequence is TGTGCCAGCAGCTTAGTAGACAGGGTCGGGACTGCAGCTTTCTTT. It yields the protein CASSLVDRVGTAAFF.

Worth noting for this clonotype: Just one base apart from a much larger clone, this may be a read error. This chain links TRBV7-9 with TRBJ1-1; D gene uncertain. The length of the CDR3 is 16 residues. Germline-derived CDR1 and CDR2 are SEHNR and FQNEAQ (reference sequence). The V and J ends lost 3 bases and 5 bases respectively, with 19 bases between them. CDR3 region: CASSFRLGDIGTEAFF. CDR3 DNA: TGTGCCAGCAGCTTTCGACTGGGTGATATTGGGACTGAAGCTTTCTTT.

The chain links TRBV5-4 to TRBJ2-7; perhaps TRBD1 as D (6 bases). Germline CDR1 reads SGHNT; CDR2 reads YYREEE (reference sequence). The V gene lost 4 bases and the J gene lost 6 bases, with 14 bases spanning the gap. The CDR3 length is 13 residues. This chain's CDR3 is CASSLRTGREQYF. The CDR3 bases are TGTGCCAGCAGCCTAAGAACAGGGCGCGAGCAGTACTTC.

This clonotype occurred many times. This rearrangement joins TRBV9 to TRBJ2-5; 10 positions match TRBD1. V shed 4 bases and J 5 bases; nucleotides not matched to a gene: 11. CDR1 is SGDLS, CDR2 YYNGEE, per germline. The CDR3 is 16 residues long. Here the CDR3 DNA reads TGTGCCAGCAGCACAGCGACAGGGGGCGTTGGCGAGACCCAGTACTTC. Protein product: CASSTATGGVGETQYF.

The V gene is TRBV7-8, the J gene TRBJ2-5; 12 bases align to TRBD2. Germline CDR1 and CDR2: SGHVS and FQNEAQ. This CDR3 comprises 16 residues. With V trimmed by 11 bases and J by 1 base, 11 bases remained unmatched. The CDR3 DNA follows: TGTGCCGGCACCCTACTAGCGGGGGGCTTCCAAGAGACCCAGTACTTC. Translation gives CAGTLLAGGFQETQYF. Combining the CDR3 with reference TRBV7-8 and TRBJ2-5 gives the whole variable domain GAGVSQSPRYKVAKRGQDVALRCDPISGHVSLFWYQQALGQGPEFLTYFQNEAQLDKSGLPSDRFFAERPEGSVSTLKIQRTQQEDSAVYLCAGTLLAGGFQETQYFGPGTRLLVL.

The sample holds a few counts of this clonotype. V usage is TRBV12-3 or TRBV12-4 and J usage is TRBJ2-7; no clear D. Trimming cost V 5 bases and J 2 bases, with 16 bases left between them. The CDR3 spans 15 residues. CDR3 bases: TGTGCCAGCAGTCCAGGTGCTGAGGCGACCTACGAGCAGTACTTC. It is translated as CASSPGAEATYEQYF.

This clonotype was seen a few times. The gene calls are TRBV24-1 and TRBJ2-1, with D possibly called TRBD1 or TRBD2 (5 bases each). Germline assignment: CDR1 KGHDR and CDR2 SFDVKD. The germline V and J ends were trimmed by 2 bases and 2 bases, with 6 bases remaining between them. The CDR3 contains 14 residues. As DNA, the CDR3 is TGTGCCACCAGTGATTCGGGGCCCTACAATGAGCAGTTCTTC. Translating it yields CATSDSGPYNEQFF.

There are many counts of this clonotype. The CDR3 protein is CASSPGLASYEQYF. The CDR3 DNA follows: TGTGCCAGCAGCCCAGGACTGGCCTCCTACGAGCAGTACTTC. The chain links TRBV28 to TRBJ2-7; TRBD2 is a possible D gene (5 bases). Germline CDR1 is MDHEN and CDR2 is SYDVKM. Between the trimmed V and J ends, which lost 6 bases and 0 bases, there was a span of 12 bases. The CDR3 loop spans 14 amino acids.

The chain carries TRBV28 and TRBJ2-1; 7 nucleotides line up with TRBD1. Losses at the gene ends were 5 bases for V and 6 bases for J; bases not matched to a gene: 7. Per the germline V gene, CDR1 is MDHEN and CDR2 is SYDVKM. This CDR3 is built from 14 residues. The CDR3 DNA follows: TGTGCCAGCAGTCAACTTGGGACAGTCAATGAGCAGTTCTTC. This encodes CASSQLGTVNEQFF.

This clonotype was counted at least ten times. The genes are TRBV2 and TRBJ2-7, with 10 bases lining up with TRBD2. The CDR3 runs to 15 residues. V trimming: 7 bases; J trimming: 3 bases; junction bases outside the gene matches: 9. Germline CDR1 and CDR2: SNHLY and FYNNEI. CDR3 sequence reads: CASIDWASGGYEQYF. The CDR3 DNA reads TGTGCCAGCATCGACTGGGCTAGCGGGGGCTACGAGCAGTACTTC.

About this clonotype itself: At one end the junction does not follow the germline gene, possibly because of a read error. J is TRBJ2-2 and V is TRBV13; D gene ambiguous. From germline, CDR1 is PRHDT and CDR2 FYEKMQ (reference sequence). The CDR3 consists of 15 residues. CDR3 nucleotides: TGTGCCAGCAGCCCCGAATCAAGGAACCCCGGGGAGCTGTTTTTT. Its translation is CASSPESRNPGELFF.

This clonotype has at least ten counts. The V call is TRBV5-1, the J call TRBJ1-1, with D tentatively TRBD1 (6 bases). The CDR3 covers 17 residues. The germline V gene has CDR1 SGHRS and CDR2 YFSETQ. The ends were cut back, 4 bases at V and 2 bases at J, with 21 bases in the middle. The CDR3 bases are TGCGCCAGCAGCCCCACGAGACCGGGACAATACAACACTGAAGCTTTCTTT. Amino acids: CASSPTRPGQYNTEAFF.

The table lists this clonotype with a few counts. The chain employs TRBV6-5 and TRBJ2-5; 9 bases fit TRBD1. This CDR3 spans 16 amino acids. From germline, CDR1 is MNHEY and CDR2 SVGAGI. Trimming removed 7 bases from V and 5 bases from J; junction bases left unmatched: 14. The CDR3 coding sequence is TGTGCCAGCAAAAACAGGGGGCGTACCTGGGCGGAGACCCAGTACTTC. Protein product: CASKNRGRTWAETQYF.

This clonotype was recorded many times. This sequence joins TRBV19 and TRBJ2-2; D is unclear. The germline gives CDR1 LNHDA, CDR2 SQIVND (reference sequence). The CDR3 runs 11 residues. The V end lost 5 bases, the J end lost 4 bases, and 2 bases lay between the germline ends. The CDR3 region has the DNA TGTGCCAGTAGTGTCACCGGGGAGCTGTTTTTT. It translates to CASSVTGELFF.

This clonotype was counted many times. This chain links TRBV9 with TRBJ1-1; a weak D match, TRBD1 (6 bases). The CDR3 consists of 15 residues. V was cut by 0 bases and J by 3 bases, with 12 bases left in between. The V gene's germline CDR1 is SGDLS and CDR2 YYNGEE. CDR3 sequence reads: CASSVGQGLDTEAFF. CDR3 coding DNA: TGTGCCAGCAGCGTAGGTCAGGGGTTGGACACTGAAGCTTTCTTT.

This clonotype was recorded once. One end of the junction does not line up with germline, which may come from a read error. V is TRBV29-1 and J is TRBJ1-1, with a tentative D call TRBD1 (5 bases). The CDR3 totals 13 residues. Germline V gives CDR1 SQVTM, CDR2 ANQGSEA. The DNA of the CDR3 is TGCAGCGTTGAAGGTCAGGGAGGCACTGAAGCTCTCTTT. Its translation is CSVEGQGGTEALF. Using reference TRBV29-1 and TRBJ1-1 for the parts outside the CDR3, the full variable domain is SAVISQKPSRDICQRGTSLTIQCQVDSQVTMMFWYRQQPGQSLTLIATANQGSEATYESGFVIDKFPISRPNLTFSTLTVSNMSPEDSSIYLCSVEGQGGTEALFGQGTRLTVV.

The chain recombines TRBV12-3 or TRBV12-4 with TRBJ1-4; no definite D call. The V end lost 8 bases, the J end lost 16 bases, and 23 bases lay between the germline ends. There are 13 residues in the CDR3. CDR3 nucleotide sequence: TGTGCCAGCGGGAGCAGCCTTAATGAAAGACAGTTTTTT. This translates into CASGSSLNERQFF.

This clonotype appeared once. One junction end disagrees with the germline gene, perhaps due to a read error. V gene TRBV7-3 combines with J gene TRBJ1-6; D gene uncertain. The CDR3 loop spans 12 amino acids. Looked up from germline, CDR1 is SGHTA and CDR2 is FQGTGA. CDR3 loop: CASSSPPSPLPF. The CDR3 nucleotides read TGTGCCAGCAGCTCCCCCCCCTCACCCCTCCCCTTT.

The rearrangement uses TRBV24-1 and TRBJ2-5, with 7 bases identical to TRBD1. CDR3 size: 15 residues. Germline V CDR1 and CDR2: KGHDR, SFDVKD. Losses at the gene ends were 6 bases for V and 5 bases for J; bases not matched to a gene: 11. DNA for the CDR3: TGTGCCACCAGTACTCCCGGACAGGATAGGGAGACCCAGTACTTC. Its protein is CATSTPGQDRETQYF.

J is TRBJ1-4 and V is TRBV18; D is ambiguous. Per germline, CDR1 KGHSH and CDR2 LQKENI. CDR3 length: 14 residues. V lost 0 bases to trimming and J lost 10 bases, with 12 bases between them. The CDR3 region has the DNA TGTGCCAGCTCACCACCGATAGGGTCGCGAAAACTGTTTTTT. This sequence encodes CASSPPIGSRKLFF.

The chain recombines TRBV6-2 or TRBV6-3 with TRBJ1-1, with 8 bases that match TRBD1. The CDR3 covers 15 residues. The ends lost 0 bases at V and 10 bases at J; junction bases unmatched: 10. CDR1 and CDR2 from the germline V gene are MNHEY and SVGEGT. The CDR3 reads CASSYSMTGVGVAFF. The CDR3 DNA reads TGTGCCAGCAGTTACTCGATGACAGGGGTTGGAGTAGCTTTCTTT.

This clonotype was seen at least ten times. The chain has TRBV7-6 and TRBJ2-3; D is perhaps TRBD2 (5 bases). CDR3 length equals 15 residues. Trimming took off 2 bases at V and 4 bases at J, with 13 bases between the two ends. The V gene's germline CDR1 is SGHVS and CDR2 FNYEAQ. The CDR3 here is CASSLTLSRADTQYF. CDR3 nucleotide sequence: TGTGCCAGCAGCTTAACGTTATCGAGGGCAGATACGCAGTATTTT.

This clonotype was observed a handful of times. J is TRBJ2-2 and V is TRBV7-2; D is perhaps TRBD2 (6 bases). Germline V gene lookup returns CDR1 SGHTA and CDR2 FQGNSA. The V and J ends lost 1 base and 0 bases respectively, with 9 bases between them. The CDR3 contains 16 residues. Here the CDR3 DNA reads TGTGCCAGCAGCTTAGTTAGCGGCGCGAACACCGGGGAGCTGTTTTTT. Translation gives CASSLVSGANTGELFF. Using reference TRBV7-2 and TRBJ2-2 for the parts outside the CDR3, the full variable domain is GAGVSQSPSNKVTEKGKDVELRCDPISGHTALYWYRQSLGQGLEFLIYFQGNSAPDKSGLPSDRFSAERTGGSVSTLTIQRTQQEDSAVYLCASSLVSGANTGELFFGEGSRLTVL.

This clonotype turned up a few times. The chain joins TRBV6-2 or TRBV6-3 to TRBJ2-1, with D tentatively TRBD2 (6 bases). V lost 6 bases and J 1 base, leaving 16 bases between the germline ends. CDR3 size: 16 residues. CDR1 and CDR2 (germline): MNHEY, SVGEGT. CDR3 DNA sequence: TGTGCCAGCAGACCGACCCGGGGGTCTTCCTACAATGAGCAGTTCTTC. It is translated as CASRPTRGSSYNEQFF.

Points on this clonotype: One end of the junction fails to match germline, which may point to a read error. The rearrangement uses TRBV5-8 and TRBJ2-5; D may be TRBD2 (6 bases). The CDR3 is 19 amino acids. Looked up from germline, CDR1 is SGHTS and CDR2 is YDEGEE. The CDR3 DNA sequence: TGTGCCAGCGGCTGCGGCCGGGGCAGGGTCATTAGGCGGGAAGAGACCCGGTACTTC. This gives the protein CASGCGRGRVIRREETRYF.

Comments on this clonotype: It may be a read error: a sequence one base away is much more abundant. The rearrangement uses TRBV2 and TRBJ1-1; D is uncertain. The CDR3 has 12 residues. Trimming took 1 base from V and 4 from J, leaving 4 bases between them. The germline CDR1 and CDR2 sequences are SNHLY and FYNNEI. The CDR3 coding sequence is TGTGCCAGCAGTGAAGAAGCCACTGAAGCTTTCTTT. Protein sequence: CASSEEATEAFF. Full variable domain (outside the CDR3, taken from reference TRBV2 and TRBJ1-1): EPEVTQTPSHQVTQMGQEVILRCVPISNHLYFYWYRQILGQKVEFLVSFYNNEISEKSEIFDDQFSVERPDGSNFTLKIRSTKLEDSAMYFCASSEEATEAFFGQGTRLTVV.

To note about this clonotype: Relative to the germline gene, one junction end is altered; a read error may explain this. The rearrangement links TRBV5-1 to TRBJ2-5; D is undetermined. The CDR3 is 16 amino acids. CDR1 and CDR2 from the germline V gene are SGHRS and YFSETQ. CDR3 residues: CAGSPPGLPYKETQYF. CDR3 DNA: TGCGCCGGCAGCCCACCCGGTCTCCCGTACAAAGAGACCCAGTACTTC.